Shown below are 23 T cell receptor beta chains from a single sample sequenced in a study of blood T cell repertoires in COVID-19. Here immunoSEQ multiplex PCR was the method, and the copy in TCRdb shows in-frame clones only, minus some. Of 450,000 or so clones listed, roughly 90% are singletons. Sequencing was performed on peripheral blood. All receptors come from a man between 18 and 35 years old with COVID-19, enrolled during active disease.

The V call is TRBV28, the J call TRBJ1-3; TRBD1 agrees at 7 bases. J was trimmed by 0 bases and V by 6 bases; bases with no gene match: 5. The V gene's germline CDR1 is MDHEN and CDR2 SYDVKM. This CDR3 spans 15 amino acids. The CDR3 DNA sequence: TGTGCCAGCAGGGGGGGACAGCTCTCTGGAAACACCATATATTTT. This encodes CASRGGQLSGNTIYF.

The CDR3 DNA reads as TGTGCCAGCAGTCGCGACAGGGTGAGCACTGAAGCTTTCTTT. As protein: CASSRDRVSTEAFF. The J gene is TRBJ1-1, the V gene TRBV6-6; 7 positions agree with TRBD1. V trimming: 5 bases; J trimming: 4 bases; junction bases outside the gene matches: 7. CDR1 and CDR2 (germline): MNHNY, SVGAGI (reference sequence). This CDR3 has 14 residues.

The chain joins TRBV27 to TRBJ2-7; no reliable D call. Trimming pared 5 bases from V and 7 bases from J, leaving 12 bases between. Germline V gene sequence: CDR1 MNHEY, CDR2 SMNVEV (reference sequence). This CDR3 is 12 amino acids long. CDR3 residues: CASSRPQEEQYF. CDR3 sequence (DNA): TGTGCCAGCAGTCGCCCGCAGGAAGAGCAGTACTTC.

V gene TRBV5-1 combines with J gene TRBJ2-2; 7 bases are shared with TRBD2. The CDR3 totals 17 residues. The germline gives CDR1 SGHRS, CDR2 YFSETQ. V gave up 1 base and J gave up 4 bases; unmatched junction bases: 10. In DNA, the CDR3 is TGCGCCAGCAGCTTGAATGACCGAGCGGGAAGCACCGGGGAGCTGTTTTTT. This gives the protein CASSLNDRAGSTGELFF.

In this sample, this clone turned up once. The rearrangement joins TRBV7-2 to TRBJ2-2; possibly TRBD1 for D (6 bases). The CDR3 totals 12 residues. Between the trimmed V and J ends, which lost 3 bases and 13 bases, there was a span of 12 bases. Germline loops: CDR1 SGHTA, CDR2 FQGNSA. CDR3 nucleotides: TGTGCCAGCAGCTTCTATACAGGGCCGCTGTTTTTT. Translation: CASSFYTGPLFF. The whole variable domain, remainder taken from reference TRBV7-2 and TRBJ2-2, is GAGVSQSPSNKVTEKGKDVELRCDPISGHTALYWYRQSLGQGLEFLIYFQGNSAPDKSGLPSDRFSAERTGGSVSTLTIQRTQQEDSAVYLCASSFYTGPLFFGEGSRLTVL.

This chain joins TRBV19 and TRBJ2-2; the D gene is possibly TRBD1 (6 bases). Looked up from germline, CDR1 is LNHDA and CDR2 is SQIVND (reference sequence). The CDR3 sequence is 15 residues long. Trimming removed 5 bases from V and 1 base from J, with 11 bases in between. CDR3 protein: CASSANRVNTGELFF. DNA of the CDR3: TGTGCCAGTAGTGCTAACAGGGTGAACACCGGGGAGCTGTTTTTT.

The chain is built from TRBV7-3 and TRBJ1-1, with 7 bases matching TRBD1. With 5 bases clipped from V and 1 base from J, the junction kept 7 bases outside the gene matches. Looked up from germline, CDR1 is SGHTA and CDR2 is FQGTGA. The CDR3 totals 15 residues. The CDR3 DNA follows: TGTGCCAGCAGCCGTATAGGGGGCGAGAACACTGAAGCTTTCTTT. It yields the protein CASSRIGGENTEAFF.

The count of this clone is one. The J gene is TRBJ2-7, the V gene TRBV6-5, with D uncertain. Trimming stripped 5 bases from V and 3 bases from J, with 14 bases between. The CDR3 length is 14 residues. Germline CDR1 is MNHEY and CDR2 is SVGAGI. The CDR3 region has the DNA TGTGCCAGCAGTCCCTCCCCGACATACTACGAGCAGTACTTC. It specifies CASSPSPTYYEQYF.

This chain joins TRBV2 and TRBJ2-1, with 7 nucleotides matching TRBD2. There are 14 residues in the CDR3. Germline-derived CDR1 and CDR2 are SNHLY and FYNNEI. The V and J ends lost 5 bases and 8 bases, in that order; junction bases with no gene match: 9. CDR3 loop: CASSRREGGHEQFF. CDR3 bases: TGTGCCAGCAGTAGAAGGGAGGGCGGCCATGAGCAGTTCTTC.

The rearrangement links TRBV18 to TRBJ2-7, with 11 bases lining up with TRBD1. This CDR3 comprises 15 residues. The V gene end was trimmed by 5 bases and the J gene end by 3 bases; junction bases not matched to a gene: 6. CDR1 KGHSH and CDR2 LQKENI come from the germline V gene. CDR3 sequence (DNA): TGTGCCAGCTCAGTCGGGACAGGGGGGTTCTACGAGCAGTACTTC. As protein: CASSVGTGGFYEQYF.

The gene calls are TRBV6-5 and TRBJ2-2; TRBD2 might be the D (6 bases). The CDR3 extends over 13 amino acids. Germline V gene lookup returns CDR1 MNHEY and CDR2 SVGAGI. V was clipped by 2 bases and J by 7 bases, with 8 bases between them. The CDR3 loop reads CASSYGGDGELFF. CDR3 sequence (DNA): TGTGCCAGCAGTTACGGCGGGGACGGGGAGCTGTTTTTT.

V gene TRBV13 combines with J gene TRBJ2-1; TRBD1 agrees at 7 bases. The germline gives CDR1 PRHDT, CDR2 FYEKMQ (reference sequence). J gave up 3 bases and V 6 bases, and 2 bases lay outside the gene matches. The CDR3 loop spans 13 amino acids. CDR3: CASRRQGYNEQFF. As DNA, the CDR3 is TGTGCCAGCAGACGACAGGGCTACAATGAGCAGTTCTTC. The whole variable domain, filled in from reference TRBV13 and TRBJ2-1, reads AAGVIQSPRHLIKEKRETATLKCYPIPRHDTVYWYQQGPGQDPQFLISFYEKMQSDKGSIPDRFSAQQFSDYHSELNMSSLELGDSALYFCASRRQGYNEQFFGPGTRLTVL.

V is TRBV25-1 and J is TRBJ1-1; D not certain. CDR1 is MGHDK and CDR2 is SYGVNS in the germline V gene. The CDR3 totals 12 residues. V was cut by 6 bases and J by 1 base, with 6 bases left in between. CDR3 residues: CASRGGNTEAFF. CDR3 DNA: TGTGCCAGCAGGGGAGGGAACACTGAAGCTTTCTTT.

At least ten counts were recorded for this clone. The J gene is TRBJ1-4, the V gene TRBV7-8; 9 bases map to TRBD1. This CDR3 has 15 amino acids. After removal of 4 bases from V and 7 bases from J, the junction contained 7 bases not matched to a gene. Germline-derived CDR1 and CDR2 are SGHVS and FQNEAQ. CDR3 bases: TGTGCCAGCAGCTCTACAGGGGGCTCGGGTGAAAAACTGTTTTTT. Translation gives CASSSTGGSGEKLFF.

The chain links TRBV19 to TRBJ1-5; D unresolved. Trimming took off 6 bases at V and 6 bases at J, with 12 bases between the two ends. The CDR3 is 13 amino acids. Germline-derived CDR1 and CDR2 are LNHDA and SQIVND (reference sequence). The CDR3 DNA is TGTGCCAGTAGATATTTGGGGAGTCAGCCCCAGCATTTT. Translating gives CASRYLGSQPQHF.

The CDR3 here is CASSPWATSGFRNIQYF. The CDR3 coding sequence is TGTGCCAGCAGCCCGTGGGCGACTAGCGGGTTTCGAAACATTCAGTACTTC. The chain combines TRBV5-5 with TRBJ2-4; 10 bases align to TRBD2. V lost 4 bases, J lost 6 bases, and 13 bases stayed unmatched. CDR3 length equals 17 residues. Per germline, CDR1 SGHKS and CDR2 YYEKEE (reference sequence). Looking up the rest from reference TRBV5-5 and TRBJ2-4 gives the full variable domain: DAGVTQSPTHLIKTRGQQVTLRCSPISGHKSVSWYQQVLGQGPQFIFQYYEKEERGRGNFPDRFSARQFPNYSSELNVNALLLGDSALYLCASSPWATSGFRNIQYFGAGTRLSVL.

The CDR3 bases are TGTGCCACCAGTGATTTTGGCAGGGGGCGCGACACCGGGGAGCTGTTTTTT. Protein: CATSDFGRGRDTGELFF. The chain links TRBV24-1 to TRBJ2-2; 8 bases are shared with TRBD1. The CDR3 is 17 amino acids. Germline assignment: CDR1 KGHDR and CDR2 SFDVKD. The J segment lost 3 bases and the V segment lost 1 base, leaving 6 bases of the junction unmatched.

The gene calls are TRBV3-1 (or the pseudogene TRBV3-2) and TRBJ2-7, with D perhaps matching TRBD2 (5 bases). This CDR3 is 13 amino acids long. Trimming took 4 bases from V and 3 from J, leaving 10 bases between them. Germline CDR1 reads LGHDT; CDR2 reads YNNKEL (reference sequence). The DNA for the CDR3 is TGTGCCAGCAGCCCCTTCCGGGGCTACGAGCAGTACTTC. Its protein is CASSPFRGYEQYF.

This chain connects TRBV18 to TRBJ2-1, with a weak D call TRBD2 (5 bases). Per germline, CDR1 KGHSH and CDR2 LQKENI. This CDR3 has 16 residues. The V and J ends lost 3 bases and 2 bases respectively, with 14 bases between them. The CDR3 nucleotides are TGTGCCAGCTCACCCGACCGTTTGGGAGCCTACAATGAGCAGTTCTTC. Protein: CASSPDRLGAYNEQFF.

The chain uses TRBV9 and TRBJ2-1; 9 bases agree with TRBD2. The CDR3 has 15 residues. J was trimmed by 2 bases and V by 3 bases; bases with no gene match: 3. CDR1 and CDR2 from the germline V gene are SGDLS and YYNGEE. CDR3 DNA sequence: TGTGCCAGCAGCGCTAGCGGGGCAGCCTACAATGAGCAGTTCTTC. This sequence encodes CASSASGAAYNEQFF.

The V call is TRBV6-6, the J call TRBJ2-7; perhaps TRBD1 as D (5 bases). The CDR3 totals 13 residues. Trimming cost V 4 bases and J 4 bases, with 11 bases left between them. Germline CDR1 MNHNY, CDR2 SVGAGI (reference sequence). The CDR3 sequence is CASSWGSSYEQYF. CDR3 bases: TGTGCCAGCAGTTGGGGCAGCTCTTACGAGCAGTACTTC.

This clone was counted between two and nine times. This chain connects TRBV6-5 to TRBJ1-6; tentatively, D is TRBD1 (6 bases). V lost 0 bases and J 7 bases, leaving 7 bases between the germline ends. Looked up from germline, CDR1 is MNHEY and CDR2 is SVGAGI. CDR3 length: 14 amino acids. CDR3 sequence (DNA): TGTGCCAGCAGTTACTCCGGACAGAATTCACCCCTCCACTTT. Its translation: CASSYSGQNSPLHF.

The rearrangement links TRBV7-8 to TRBJ2-1; 10 bases fit TRBD2. V lost 8 bases and J lost 2; bases outside the gene matches: 9. The CDR3 consists of 16 residues. The germline V gene encodes CDR1 SGHVS and CDR2 FQNEAQ. Written as DNA, the CDR3 is TGTGCCAGCCGTAACCCAGCGGGAGGGGCCTACAATGAGCAGTTCTTC. Protein: CASRNPAGGAYNEQFF. Using reference TRBV7-8 and TRBJ2-1 for the parts outside the CDR3, the full variable domain is GAGVSQSPRYKVAKRGQDVALRCDPISGHVSLFWYQQALGQGPEFLTYFQNEAQLDKSGLPSDRFFAERPEGSVSTLKIQRTQQEDSAVYLCASRNPAGGAYNEQFFGPGTRLTVL.